This T cell receptor beta chain originates from a study of T cells in Graves' hyperthyroidism and ophthalmopathy (dated by TCRdb to between 2017 and 2020). For context, the study as a whole: Peripheral blood samples were taken at the time of initial diagnosis, prior to any treatment. To identify TCR V-J signatures that set the groups apart, the researchers used a discovery cohort of 100 or so patients, made up of around 42 with Graves' ophthalmopathy and some 60 with stable Graves' hyperthyroidism. Prospective prediction of ophthalmopathy was tested in an independent validation cohort consisting of about 19 hyperthyroidism patients and over 15 patients who later progressed to ophthalmopathy. The approximately 97 discovery patients were randomly divided into training and test sets at a 7:3 ratio. Thyroid tissue and blood T-cell repertoires from roughly 6 Graves' hyperthyroidism patients were also compared in the study. Once sampling was done, hyperthyroidism patients were given methimazole at a starting dose of 30 mg daily, whereas ophthalmopathy patients were given high-dose intravenous methylprednisolone. According to the paper, TCR Vbeta CDR3 sequencing was carried out on approximately 140 peripheral blood samples, which came from approximately 43 ophthalmopathy, about 75 hyperthyroidism and approximately 17 progressor patients.

Worth noting for this clonotype: No cognate antigen has been identified for it. Base qualities are not at hand, and no much larger clone is one base apart.

The paper as a whole reports these results and caveats: Blood samples also contained most of the expanded thyroid clonotypes (frequency above 0.001), which suggests that blood repertoires may reflect thyroid immune responses. In validation, the model predicted progression to ophthalmopathy with over 65% sensitivity and less than 75% specificity, a median of approximately 6.5 months before onset. A model built on a 13 V-J signature distinguished ophthalmopathy from stable hyperthyroidism, reaching approximately 89% sensitivity and approximately 83% specificity in cross-validation and 80%/75% in testing. No statistical method was used to set the sample size in advance, and investigators knew the group allocation.

Amplification of TCR beta CDR3 regions was carried out from RNA transcripts. The TCR CDR3 was subjected to a first round of RT-PCR using the HTBI primer set and the Qiagen OneStep RT-PCR kit. Libraries were constructed in a second round of multiplex PCR, after which size selection and purification were performed. The libraries were sequenced on an Illumina HiSeq2000 using paired-end 100 bp reads. As for how the authors treated the data: SOAPnuke was used to process the raw data, throwing out any read that contained adapters or uncalled bases, had a mean Phred below 15, or lacked an exact constant-primer or identifier match. High-quality paired reads were merged using COPE v1.2.5, and each unique nucleotide sequence was defined as a clonotype. MiTCR v1.1 was used to align the clonotypes against IMGT TRBV, TRBD and TRBJ reference segments. The analysis was restricted to V-J combinations with a frequency above 0.0001, which together covered 99.2% of the repertoires. The TCS score was defined as F50 (clonal expansion) divided by E x V (chaos), with BLOSUM62-based TCRdist calculated between CDR3 peptides within each V-J. Welch's t-statistics and random forest reduced some 510 V-J features to roughly 13, which were used in a naive Bayes classifier (R e1071). TCRdb applied fastp at Q25 and MiXCR to the public reads, then kept only in-frame beta chains. For every CDR3 protein sequence, its rows merge into one entry that carries the most common genes and DNA. TCRdb, not the authors, supplied the V and J calls. The sample profile shows about 350,000 distinct CDR3 sequences; 14% of them were found once. The ten largest clones capture approximately 23% of the sample.

For CDR1 and CDR2, the germline V gene lists SGDLS and YYNGEE. There are 16 amino acids in the CDR3, from cysteine to phenylalanine inclusive. Solely the CDR3 DNA is kept, with 48 bases framed from the first base. V was cut back by 0 bases and J by 8 bases, leaving a gap of 17 bases between them. Graves' hyperthyroidism was defined as stable when no progression to ophthalmopathy occurred over 18 months of follow-up. The hyperthyroidism patients were between 18 and 65 years old and newly diagnosed, with a disease duration of less than 2 months. Any patient with an uncontrolled infection, another autoimmune disease, pregnancy or lactation was excluded. Diagnoses were established on the basis of clinical symptoms, serum thyroxine and TRAb, thyroid ultrasound, and orbital computed tomography. Ficoll-Paque density gradient centrifugation was used to isolate PBMCs from under 11 ml of fresh peripheral blood. Trizol reagent was used to extract total RNA, and RNA quality was then checked on an Agilent 2100 Bioanalyzer.

The receptor was isolated from a young woman with Graves' hyperthyroidism. The sequencing input was blood. The rearrangement joined TRBV9 to TRBJ2-2; the D gene assignment is perhaps TRBD1 or TRBD2, with each matching 5 bases. The nucleotide sequence is TGTGCCAGCAGCGTAGGTCCTGGGACGGGTATTGGGGAGCTGTTTTTT. It encodes CASSVGPGTGIGELFF.